This T cell receptor (beta chain) was sequenced for a study of control samples from healthy donors and cancer patients. Only in-frame clones appear in the TCRdb table, and some are missing; sequencing was by immunoSEQ multiplex PCR. The sample holds some 100,000 clones, more than 85% seen once. Sample: blood. The receptor was derived from a woman between 50 and 59 years old in good health.

The CDR3 region is CASSWTGTVTEAFF. The DNA for the CDR3 is TGTGCCAGCAGTTGGACAGGGACAGTGACTGAAGCTTTCTTT. The rearrangement joins TRBV25-1 to TRBJ1-1, with 8 bases that match TRBD1. The CDR3 covers 14 residues. V trimming: 5 bases; J trimming: 5 bases; junction bases outside the gene matches: 7. CDR1 MGHDK and CDR2 SYGVNS come from the germline V gene.